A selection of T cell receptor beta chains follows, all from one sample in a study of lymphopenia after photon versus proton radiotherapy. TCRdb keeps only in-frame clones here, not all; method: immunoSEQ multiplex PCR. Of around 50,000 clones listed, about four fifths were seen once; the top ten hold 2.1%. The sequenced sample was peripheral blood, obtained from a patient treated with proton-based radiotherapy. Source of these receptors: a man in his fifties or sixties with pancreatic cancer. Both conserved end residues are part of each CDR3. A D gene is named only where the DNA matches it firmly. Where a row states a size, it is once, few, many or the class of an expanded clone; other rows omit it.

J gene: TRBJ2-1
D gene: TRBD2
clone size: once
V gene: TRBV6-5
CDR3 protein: CASSRVPGGVEQFF
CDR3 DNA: TGTGCCAGCAGCCGAGTTCCGGGAGGCGTTGAGCAGTTCTTC

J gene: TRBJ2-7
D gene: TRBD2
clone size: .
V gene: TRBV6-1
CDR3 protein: CASSTGTSGYEQYF
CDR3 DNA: TGTGCCAGCAGCACCGGGACTAGCGGGTACGAGCAGTACTTC

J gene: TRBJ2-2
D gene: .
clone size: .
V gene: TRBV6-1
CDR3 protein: CASSEGSYTGELFF
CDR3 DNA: TGTGCCAGCAGTGAAGGATCTTACACCGGGGAGCTGTTTTTT

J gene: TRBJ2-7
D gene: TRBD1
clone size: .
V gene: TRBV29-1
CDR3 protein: CSVGTVLREQYF
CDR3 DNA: TGCAGCGTAGGGACAGTCCTACGCGAGCAGTACTTC

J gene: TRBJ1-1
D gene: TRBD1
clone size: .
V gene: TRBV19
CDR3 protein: CASRRQGAGMNTEAFF
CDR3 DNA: TGTGCCAGTAGACGACAGGGGGCTGGGATGAACACTGAAGCTTTCTTT

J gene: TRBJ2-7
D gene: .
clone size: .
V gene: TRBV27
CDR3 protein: CASSLRDHTYEQYF
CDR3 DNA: TGTGCCAGCAGTCTACGGGACCACACCTACGAGCAGTACTTC

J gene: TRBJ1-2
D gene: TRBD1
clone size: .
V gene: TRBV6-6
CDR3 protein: CASTDRAGYGYTF
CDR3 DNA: TGTGCCAGCACCGACAGGGCTGGCTATGGCTACACCTTC

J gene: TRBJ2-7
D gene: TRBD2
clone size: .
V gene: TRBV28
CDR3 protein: CASSLPGTRGGFPYEQYF
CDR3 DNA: TGTGCCAGCAGTTTACCGGGCACCCGGGGGGGGTTTCCGTACGAGCAGTACTTC

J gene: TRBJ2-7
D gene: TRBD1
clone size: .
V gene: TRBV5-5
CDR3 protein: CASSFGTGILEQYF
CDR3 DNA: TGTGCCAGCAGCTTCGGGACAGGGATCCTCGAGCAGTACTTC

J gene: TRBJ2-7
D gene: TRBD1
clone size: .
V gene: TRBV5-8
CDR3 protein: CASSPGQGREQYF
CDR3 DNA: TGTGCCAGCAGTCCGGGACAGGGGCGCGAGCAGTACTTC

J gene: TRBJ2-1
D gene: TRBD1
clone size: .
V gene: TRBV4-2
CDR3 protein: CASSPLDRGGEQFF
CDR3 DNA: TGTGCCAGCAGCCCATTGGACAGGGGAGGGGAGCAGTTCTTC

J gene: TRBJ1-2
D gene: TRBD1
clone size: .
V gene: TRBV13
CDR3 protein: CASSSGQDANYGYTF
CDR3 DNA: TGTGCCAGCAGCTCGGGACAGGATGCTAACTATGGCTACACCTTC

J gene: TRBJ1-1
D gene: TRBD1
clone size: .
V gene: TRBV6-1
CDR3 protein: CASSEHLTGMNTEAFF
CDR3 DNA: TGTGCCAGCAGTGAACACCTGACAGGGATGAACACTGAAGCTTTCTTT

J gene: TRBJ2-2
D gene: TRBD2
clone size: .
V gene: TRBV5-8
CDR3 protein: CASSRTSGANTGELFF
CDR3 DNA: TGTGCCAGCAGCCGCACTAGCGGGGCGAACACCGGGGAGCTGTTTTTT

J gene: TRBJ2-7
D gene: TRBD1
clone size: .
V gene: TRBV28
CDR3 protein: CAIGTGGAENPYEQYF
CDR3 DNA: TGTGCCATCGGGACAGGGGGCGCTGAGAACCCCTACGAGCAGTACTTC

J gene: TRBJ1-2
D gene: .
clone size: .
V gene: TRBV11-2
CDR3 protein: CASSQDGLVGYTF
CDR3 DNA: TGTGCCAGCAGCCAGGACGGATTGGTTGGCTACACCTTC

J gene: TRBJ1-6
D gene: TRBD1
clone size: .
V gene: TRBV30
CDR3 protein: CAWRHGQGDSPLHF
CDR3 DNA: TGTGCCTGGAGGCACGGACAGGGGGATTCACCCCTCCACTTT

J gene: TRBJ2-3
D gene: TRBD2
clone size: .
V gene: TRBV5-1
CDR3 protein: CASSFAREVDTQYF
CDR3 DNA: TGCGCCAGCAGCTTCGCGCGGGAGGTGGATACGCAGTATTTT

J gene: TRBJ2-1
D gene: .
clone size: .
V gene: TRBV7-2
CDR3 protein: CASSLGGVNEQFF
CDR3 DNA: TGTGCCAGCAGCTTAGGAGGGGTGAATGAGCAGTTCTTC

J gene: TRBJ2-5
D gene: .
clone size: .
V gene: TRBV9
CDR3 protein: CASSSRATRGETQYF
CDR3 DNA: TGTGCCAGCAGCTCACGCGCGACTCGTGGAGAGACCCAGTACTTC

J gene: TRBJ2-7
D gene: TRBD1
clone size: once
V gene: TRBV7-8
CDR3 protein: CASDRGSSYEQYF
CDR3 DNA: TGTGCCAGCGACAGGGGCAGCTCCTACGAGCAGTACTTC

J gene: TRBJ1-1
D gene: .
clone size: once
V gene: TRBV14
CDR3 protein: CASQEQGYTEAFF
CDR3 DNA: TGTGCCAGCCAAGAACAGGGTTACACTGAAGCTTTCTTT

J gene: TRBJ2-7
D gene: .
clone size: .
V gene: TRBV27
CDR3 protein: CASRGWGAPNEQYF
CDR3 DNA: TGTGCCAGCAGGGGCTGGGGGGCGCCAAACGAGCAGTACTTC

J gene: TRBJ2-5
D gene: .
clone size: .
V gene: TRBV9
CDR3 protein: CASSLGGAVQETQYF
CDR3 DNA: TGTGCCAGCAGCTTAGGGGGGGCGGTCCAAGAGACCCAGTACTTC

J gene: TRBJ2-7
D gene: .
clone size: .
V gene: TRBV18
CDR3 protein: CASSGDGAYEQYF
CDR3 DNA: TGTGCCAGCTCTGGGGACGGAGCCTACGAGCAGTACTTC

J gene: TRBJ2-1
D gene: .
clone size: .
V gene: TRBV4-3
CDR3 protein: CASSQDEFLRDNEQFF
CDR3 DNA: TGCGCCAGCAGCCAAGATGAGTTCCTGAGGGACAATGAGCAGTTCTTC

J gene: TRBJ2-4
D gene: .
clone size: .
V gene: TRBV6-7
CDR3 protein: CASTRVSWIDKNIQYF
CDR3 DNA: TGTGCCAGTACCAGGGTATCTTGGATCGACAAAAACATTCAGTACTTC

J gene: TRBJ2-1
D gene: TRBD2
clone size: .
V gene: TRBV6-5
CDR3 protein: CASSYLIAGGLNEQFF
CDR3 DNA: TGTGCCAGCAGTTACCTTATAGCGGGAGGGCTCAATGAGCAGTTCTTC

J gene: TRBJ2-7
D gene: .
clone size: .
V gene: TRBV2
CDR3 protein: CASSVGLRGYYEQYF
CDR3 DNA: TGTGCCAGCAGTGTAGGACTTAGGGGCTACTACGAGCAGTACTTC

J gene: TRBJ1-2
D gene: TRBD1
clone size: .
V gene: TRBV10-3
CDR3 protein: CAISESGQGPYGYTF
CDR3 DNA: TGTGCCATCAGTGAGTCGGGACAGGGCCCCTATGGCTACACCTTC

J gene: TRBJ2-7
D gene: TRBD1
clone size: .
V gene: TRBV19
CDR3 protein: CASSQSGQVSYEQYF
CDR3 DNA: TGTGCCAGTAGTCAGTCTGGACAGGTTTCCTACGAGCAGTACTTC

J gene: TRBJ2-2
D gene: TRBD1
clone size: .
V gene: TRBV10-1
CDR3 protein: CASSAGGFTGELFF
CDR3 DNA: TGCGCCAGCTCGGCAGGGGGCTTCACCGGGGAGCTGTTTTTT

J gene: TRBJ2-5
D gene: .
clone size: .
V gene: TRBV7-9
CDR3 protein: CASSLAKAGRETQYF
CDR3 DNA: TGTGCCAGCAGCTTAGCGAAGGCAGGGCGAGAGACCCAGTACTTC

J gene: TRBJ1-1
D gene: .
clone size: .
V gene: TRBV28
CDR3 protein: CASSLIRQNTEAFF
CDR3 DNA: TGTGCCAGCAGTTTAATTCGGCAGAACACTGAAGCTTTCTTT

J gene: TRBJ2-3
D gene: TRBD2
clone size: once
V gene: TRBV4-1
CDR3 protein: CASSPGGGGRRPDTQYF
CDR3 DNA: TGCGCCAGCAGCCCGGGAGGGGGAGGAAGGCGGCCAGATACGCAGTATTTT

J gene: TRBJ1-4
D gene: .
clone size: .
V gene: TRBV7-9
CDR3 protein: CASSLGQGDEKLFF
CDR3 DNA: TGTGCCAGCAGCTTAGGCCAGGGAGATGAAAAACTGTTTTTT

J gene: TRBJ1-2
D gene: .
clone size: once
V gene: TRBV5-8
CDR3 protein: CASSLDSHAGYTF
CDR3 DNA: TGTGCCAGCAGCTTGGATTCACACGCTGGCTACACCTTC

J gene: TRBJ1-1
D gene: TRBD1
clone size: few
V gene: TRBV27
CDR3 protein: CASRGQTLNTEAFF
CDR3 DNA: TGTGCCAGCAGGGGACAGACCCTGAACACTGAAGCTTTCTTT

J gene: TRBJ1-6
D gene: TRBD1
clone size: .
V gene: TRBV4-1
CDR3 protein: CASRSGGANSPLHF
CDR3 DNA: TGCGCCAGCAGATCAGGGGGCGCGAATTCACCCCTCCACTTT

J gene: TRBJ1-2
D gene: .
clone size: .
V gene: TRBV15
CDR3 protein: CATSVGGPNYGYTF
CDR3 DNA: TGTGCCACCAGCGTTGGGGGACCCAACTATGGCTACACCTTC

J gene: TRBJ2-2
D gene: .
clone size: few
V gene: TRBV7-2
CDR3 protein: CASSRTGAGTGELFF
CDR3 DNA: TGTGCCAGCAGTCGAACAGGGGCGGGAACCGGGGAGCTGTTTTTT

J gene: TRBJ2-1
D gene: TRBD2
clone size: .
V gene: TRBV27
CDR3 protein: CASSPGREQFF
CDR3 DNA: TGTGCCAGCAGCCCCGGGAGGGAGCAGTTCTTC

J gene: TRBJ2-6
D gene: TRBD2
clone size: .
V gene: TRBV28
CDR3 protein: CASKTGGTFGANVLTF
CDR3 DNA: TGTGCCAGCAAAACGGGGGGAACATTCGGGGCCAACGTCCTGACTTTC

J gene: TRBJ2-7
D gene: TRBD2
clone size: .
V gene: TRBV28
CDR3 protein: CASSLFEFSGRHSYEQYF
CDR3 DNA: TGTGCCAGCAGTTTATTTGAGTTTTCCGGGAGGCACTCCTACGAGCAGTACTTC

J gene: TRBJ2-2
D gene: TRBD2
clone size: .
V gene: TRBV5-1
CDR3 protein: CASSSVSAGGPSTGELFF
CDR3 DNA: TGCGCCAGCAGCTCCGTGTCGGCGGGAGGGCCGTCCACCGGGGAGCTGTTTTTT

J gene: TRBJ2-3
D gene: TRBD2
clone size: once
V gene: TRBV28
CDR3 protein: CASSPGLAGVGTDTQYF
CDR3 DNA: TGTGCCAGCAGTCCGGGACTAGCGGGAGTAGGCACAGATACGCAGTATTTT

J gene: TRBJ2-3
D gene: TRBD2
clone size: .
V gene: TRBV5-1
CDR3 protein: CASGGAAGNLAGSLTDTQYF
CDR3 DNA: TGCGCCAGCGGCGGGGCAGCTGGGAATCTAGCGGGATCTCTCACAGATACGCAGTATTTT

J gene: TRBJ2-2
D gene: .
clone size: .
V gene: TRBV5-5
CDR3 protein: CASASGEENTGELFF
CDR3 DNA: TGTGCCAGCGCCTCCGGAGAGGAGAACACCGGGGAGCTGTTTTTT

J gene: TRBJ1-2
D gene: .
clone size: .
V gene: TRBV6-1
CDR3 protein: CASSEGRGHYGYTF
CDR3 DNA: TGTGCCAGCAGTGAAGGACGGGGCCACTATGGCTACACCTTC

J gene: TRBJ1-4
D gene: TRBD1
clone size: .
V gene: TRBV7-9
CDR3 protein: CASSSPGGSNEKLFF
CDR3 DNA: TGTGCCAGCAGCTCACCAGGGGGTTCCAATGAAAAACTGTTTTTT

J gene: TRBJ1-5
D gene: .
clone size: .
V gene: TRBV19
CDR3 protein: CASSIVRSNQPQHF
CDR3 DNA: TGTGCCAGTAGTATAGTCCGTAGCAATCAGCCCCAGCATTTT